The 21 T cell receptor beta chains below all came from one sample that was sequenced in a study of CD8+CD57+ T cells in acquired aplastic anemia. It was genomic DNA that served as the template for profiling TCR beta VDJ and CDR3. Each CDR3 protein gets one entry after TCRdb re-called the reads with MiXCR. The sample has some 180,000 distinct CDR3 sequences; just over 45% are singletons. Specimen: sorted CD4+, CD8+, or CD8+CD57+ T cells (not recorded which) from PBMCs. Receptors originate from a human donor in good health.

For this clonotype: A single base separates this from a much larger clone, so it may be a read error. The chain uses TRBV5-1 and TRBJ2-5; a possible D gene is TRBD1 (5 bases). The germline V gene encodes CDR1 SGHRS and CDR2 YFSETQ. With 5 bases removed from V and 7 bases from J, the gap between germline ends came to 18 bases. The CDR3 loop spans 14 amino acids. The CDR3 bases are TGCGCCAGCAGTTTCGACAGAAATTTGGGGACCCAGTACTTC. Encoded protein: CASSFDRNLGTQYF.

V is TRBV18 and J is TRBJ2-1, with 8 bases identical to TRBD1. CDR1 KGHSH and CDR2 LQKENI come from the germline V gene. Trimming removed 3 bases from V and 6 bases from J; junction bases left unmatched: 4. There are 14 residues in the CDR3. CDR3 coding DNA: TGTGCCAGCTCACCGGCCGGGACAGGCAATGAGCAGTTCTTC. It translates to CASSPAGTGNEQFF.

The rearrangement joins TRBV29-1 to TRBJ1-1, with a possible D match to TRBD1 (5 bases). Germline V gives CDR1 SQVTM, CDR2 ANQGSEA. V lost 6 bases to trimming and J lost 11 bases, with 16 bases between them. This CDR3 contains 11 residues. As DNA, the CDR3 is TGCAGCGTGGGGGTAGAGAACGTGGCTTTCTTT. Residues: CSVGVENVAFF.

The table lists this clonotype with many counts. The rearrangement joins TRBV7-2 to TRBJ2-1; unclear D gene. V shed 1 base and J shed 4 bases, with 11 bases lying between them. The CDR3 extends over 15 amino acids. Germline assignment: CDR1 SGHTA and CDR2 FQGNSA. The CDR3 DNA reads as TGTGCCAGCAGCTTAGTATCCGTGGGGTACAATGAGCAGTTCTTC. It codes for CASSLVSVGYNEQFF.

J is TRBJ1-1 and V is TRBV5-1; D ambiguous. Looked up from germline, CDR1 is SGHRS and CDR2 is YFSETQ. The CDR3 length is 14 residues. V was pared by 3 bases and J by 0 bases, with 9 bases between. In nucleotides, the CDR3 is TGCGCCAGCAGCTCCGGGAGTATGAACACTGAAGCTTTCTTT. Residues: CASSSGSMNTEAFF.

Regarding this clonotype: It is likely a read error, because the conserved phenylalanine at the end of the CDR3 is missing. CDR3 nucleotides: TGTGCCACCAGTGACGCCCGGACGGTCCAAGAGACCCAGTACTCC. Residues: CATSDARTVQETQYS. The J gene is TRBJ2-5, the V gene TRBV24-1; D gene ambiguous. The germline V and J ends were trimmed by 4 bases and 1 base, with 12 bases remaining between them. CDR1 is KGHDR and CDR2 is SFDVKD in the germline V gene. CDR3 length: 15 amino acids.

V is TRBV7-2 and J is TRBJ2-7; TRBD2 matches 8 bases. Trimming cost V 5 bases and J 6 bases; bases outside gene matches: 3. This CDR3 contains 12 residues. From germline, CDR1 is SGHTA and CDR2 FQGNSA. The CDR3 sequence: CASSLGLVEQYF. CDR3 DNA: TGTGCCAGCAGCCTGGGACTAGTCGAGCAGTACTTC.

About this clonotype: The junction shows a germline mismatch at one end, possibly a read error. The J gene is TRBJ2-1, the V gene TRBV11-2, with TRBD2 matching over 8 bases. The CDR3 has 17 residues. Germline V CDR1 and CDR2: SGHAT, FQNNGV. CDR3 sequence (DNA): TGTGCCGGCAGCCCAGGCAAGGTAGCGGGGACCTACAATGAGCAGTTCTTC. Its protein is CAGSPGKVAGTYNEQFF. The full variable domain, completed using reference TRBV11-2 and TRBJ2-1, is EAGVAQSPRYKIIEKRQSVAFWCNPISGHATLYWYQQILGQGPKLLIQFQNNGVVDDSQLPKDRFSAERLKGVDSTLKIQPAKLEDSAVYLCAGSPGKVAGTYNEQFFGPGTRLTVL.

This clonotype was recorded at least ten times. V is TRBV19 and J is TRBJ1-6; D is undetermined. Germline lookup yields CDR1 LNHDA and CDR2 SQIVND (reference sequence). The CDR3 spans 17 residues. V lost 6 bases and J 0 bases, leaving 15 bases between the germline ends. The CDR3 protein is CASSQRTASSYNSPLHF. CDR3 coding DNA: TGTGCCAGTAGCCAACGGACGGCGAGCTCCTATAATTCACCCCTCCACTTT.

This clonotype was seen a handful of times. The CDR3 region has the DNA TGTGCCACCAGCACACCGGGACAGGGATATGAGCAGTACTTC. Translation: CATSTPGQGYEQYF. The V gene is TRBV15, the J gene TRBJ2-7; TRBD1 matches 9 bases. The germline gives CDR1 LNHNV, CDR2 YYDKDF (reference sequence). V gave up 4 bases and J gave up 7 bases; unmatched junction bases: 8. The CDR3 covers 14 residues.

This clonotype has a handful of counts. The chain employs TRBV10-3 and TRBJ2-7, with 9 bases matching TRBD1. Germline CDR1 and CDR2: ENHRY and SYGVKD. J gave up 4 bases and V 0 bases, and 4 bases lay outside the gene matches. The CDR3 sequence is 15 residues long. CDR3 loop: CAISESRQGGYEQYF. CDR3 DNA sequence: TGTGCCATCAGTGAGTCGAGACAGGGGGGATACGAGCAGTACTTC.

Notes on this clonotype: A much larger clonotype is one base distant, so this may be a read error. The chain joins TRBV5-4 to TRBJ1-1, with D maybe TRBD1 (5 bases). CDR1 SGHNT and CDR2 YYREEE come from the germline V gene (reference sequence). Trimming pared 7 bases from V and 0 bases from J, leaving 13 bases between. The CDR3 totals 14 residues. The CDR3, as DNA: TGTGCCAGCGGCGTGAGGGGCATGAACACTGAAGCTTTCTTT. Residues: CASGVRGMNTEAFF. Complete variable domain (other parts from reference TRBV5-4 and TRBJ1-1): ETGVTQSPTHLIKTRGQQVTLRCSSQSGHNTVSWYQQALGQGPQFIFQYYREEENGRGNFPPRFSGLQFPNYSSELNVNALELDDSALYLCASGVRGMNTEAFFGQGTRLTVV.

The table lists this clonotype with a few counts. The chain is built from TRBV29-1 and TRBJ2-7, with 10 nucleotides matching TRBD1. The germline V gene has CDR1 SQVTM and CDR2 ANQGSEA. The CDR3 is 11 amino acids. With V trimmed by 6 bases and J by 6 bases, 2 bases remained unmatched. The chain's CDR3 is CSVGTGVEQYF. CDR3 nucleotide sequence: TGCAGCGTAGGGACAGGGGTCGAGCAGTACTTC.

This clonotype turned up a few times. As DNA, the CDR3 is TGTGCCAGCGGGACAGGAAAAAACATTCAGTACTTC. It encodes CASGTGKNIQYF. The chain carries TRBV5-4 and TRBJ2-4; 8 nucleotides match TRBD1. The CDR3 length is 12 residues. CDR1 and CDR2 from the germline V gene are SGHNT and YYREEE (reference sequence). Trimming cost V 7 bases and J 4 bases; bases outside gene matches: 1.

At least ten counts were recorded for this clonotype. The V gene is TRBV7-9, the J gene TRBJ2-1; the match to TRBD2 covers 9 bases. With 1 base clipped from V and 0 bases from J, the junction kept 4 bases outside the gene matches. The CDR3 has 17 amino acids. In germline, CDR1 is SEHNR, CDR2 FQNEAQ (reference sequence). CDR3 DNA: TGTGCCAGCAGCTTAGGTCTAGCGGGGTTCTCCTACAATGAGCAGTTCTTC. It yields the protein CASSLGLAGFSYNEQFF.

The gene calls are TRBV10-3 and TRBJ1-1, with TRBD1 identical over 8 bases. V dropped 2 bases and J dropped 7; count of bases not matched to a gene: 6. The CDR3 is 14 residues long. The V gene's germline CDR1 is ENHRY and CDR2 SYGVKD. CDR3 loop: CAISETQGAVEAFF. CDR3 in DNA: TGTGCCATCAGTGAGACCCAGGGGGCAGTTGAAGCTTTCTTT.

This clonotype was detected only a few times. J is TRBJ1-5 and V is TRBV24-1; D remains ambiguous. Between the trimmed V and J ends, which lost 0 bases and 2 bases, there was a span of 7 bases. Germline CDR1 is KGHDR and CDR2 is SFDVKD. The CDR3 runs to 15 residues. The CDR3 sequence is CATSDLKSGNQPQHF. CDR3 DNA: TGTGCCACCAGTGATTTGAAGTCAGGCAATCAGCCCCAGCATTTT.

V and J are TRBV2 and TRBJ2-7, with D possibly TRBD2 on 6 matching bases. The CDR3 is 13 amino acids. Trimming removed 6 bases from V and 3 bases from J, with 12 bases in between. Germline V gives CDR1 SNHLY, CDR2 FYNNEI. The CDR3 bases are TGTGCCAGCAGCCGGGTGGGGGGCTACGAGCAGTACTTC. Translation: CASSRVGGYEQYF.

A note on this clonotype: A much larger clone differs from this one at a single base, so this may be a read error. This chain uses TRBV6-2 or TRBV6-3 with TRBJ2-7; 7 positions match TRBD1. Germline CDR1 is MNHEY and CDR2 is SVGEGT. This CDR3 spans 15 amino acids. CDR3 region: CASRTTGPSSYEQHF. CDR3 sequence (DNA): TGTGCCAGCAGGACGACAGGGCCTTCGTCCTACGAGCAGCACTTC.

Regarding this clonotype: A much larger clone is a single base away; this may be a read error. This rearrangement joins TRBV6-5 to TRBJ2-7; D is perhaps TRBD2 (6 bases). V was cut by 7 bases and J by 3 bases, with 13 bases left in between. The CDR3 is made up of 13 amino acids. Germline V CDR1 and CDR2: MNHEY, SVGAGI. The CDR3 region has the DNA TGTGCCAGCAATTGGGTCGGGAGCTACGAGCAGTACTTC. Protein sequence: CASNWVGSYEQYF.

The chain uses TRBV7-2 and TRBJ2-5; TRBD1 aligns across 9 bases. Germline V gene sequence: CDR1 SGHTA, CDR2 FQGNSA. This CDR3 has 14 amino acids. Trimming at V came to 3 bases and at J to 8 bases, leaving 7 bases not matched to a gene. For the CDR3, the DNA is TGTGCCAGCAGCTTTGTAGGACAGGGGAATACCCAGTACTTC. It translates to CASSFVGQGNTQYF.